This T cell receptor (beta chain) was found in a study of tumor and adjacent non-tumor tissue in lung cancer. The wider study: The patients, around 9 men and roughly 5 women, were roughly 30 to 76 with stage I to III disease.

Overall study findings and caveats: Normal lung showed higher cumulative top 100 clone frequency than tumor.

Looked up from germline, CDR1 is MDHEN and CDR2 is SYDVKM. CDR3 length equals 13 residues. J gave up 2 bases and V 11 bases, and 8 bases lay outside the gene matches. RNA was extracted from bulk tissue without any cell sorting. On this clonotype: Its specificity is unknown.

Three rounds of nested PCR, following a modified ARM-PCR protocol, produced the TCRbeta library. TCRdb reprocessed the multiplex PCR reads with MiXCR, giving one entry per CDR3 protein. The sample has over 100,000 distinct CDR3 sequences; roughly 80% are singletons. The TCR sequence derives from a woman aged 60-75 years with non-small cell lung cancer. The source material was lung tumor tissue. The chain carries TRBV28 and TRBJ2-7; 8 nucleotides agree with TRBD2. The CDR3 bases are TGTGCCGGCGGGCGGGAGGCTACCTACGAGCAGTACTTC. This codes for CAGGREATYEQYF.